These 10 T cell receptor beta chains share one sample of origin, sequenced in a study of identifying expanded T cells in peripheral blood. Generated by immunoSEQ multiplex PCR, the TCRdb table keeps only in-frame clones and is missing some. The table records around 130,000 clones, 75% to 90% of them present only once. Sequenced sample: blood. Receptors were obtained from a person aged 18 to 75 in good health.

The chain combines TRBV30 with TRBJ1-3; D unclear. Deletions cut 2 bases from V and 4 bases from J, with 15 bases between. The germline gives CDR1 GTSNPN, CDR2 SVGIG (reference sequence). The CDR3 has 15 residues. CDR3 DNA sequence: TGTGCCTGGAGTCCCTTACACGAGCTAGGAAACACCATATATTTT. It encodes CAWSPLHELGNTIYF.

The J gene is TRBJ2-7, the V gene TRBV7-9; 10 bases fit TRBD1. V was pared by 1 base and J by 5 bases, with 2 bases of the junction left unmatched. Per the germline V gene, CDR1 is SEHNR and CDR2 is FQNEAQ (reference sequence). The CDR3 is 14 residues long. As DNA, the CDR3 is TGTGCCAGCAGCTTAGGACAGGGGGCGGACGAGCAGTACTTC. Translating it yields CASSLGQGADEQYF.

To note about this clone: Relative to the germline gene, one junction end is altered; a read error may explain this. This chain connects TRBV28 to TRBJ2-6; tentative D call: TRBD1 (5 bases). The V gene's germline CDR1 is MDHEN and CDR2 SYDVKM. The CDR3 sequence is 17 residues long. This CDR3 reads CASTLGAYISGANVLTF. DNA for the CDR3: TGTGCCAGCACTTTAGGGGCCTATATTAGTGGGGCCAACGTCCTGACTTTC.

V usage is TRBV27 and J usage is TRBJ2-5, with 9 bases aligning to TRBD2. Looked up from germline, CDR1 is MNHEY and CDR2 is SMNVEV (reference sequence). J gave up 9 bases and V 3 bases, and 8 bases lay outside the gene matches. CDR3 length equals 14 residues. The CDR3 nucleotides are TGTGCCAGCAGTTTCTCTAGCGGGGTTGGGGCCCAGTACTTC. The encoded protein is CASSFSSGVGAQYF.

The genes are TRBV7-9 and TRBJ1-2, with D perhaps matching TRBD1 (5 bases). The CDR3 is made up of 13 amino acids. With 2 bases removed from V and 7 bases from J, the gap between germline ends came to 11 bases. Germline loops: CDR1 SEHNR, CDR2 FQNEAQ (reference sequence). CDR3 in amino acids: CASSLQEGFGYTF. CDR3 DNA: TGTGCCAGCAGCTTACAGGAGGGGTTTGGCTACACCTTC.

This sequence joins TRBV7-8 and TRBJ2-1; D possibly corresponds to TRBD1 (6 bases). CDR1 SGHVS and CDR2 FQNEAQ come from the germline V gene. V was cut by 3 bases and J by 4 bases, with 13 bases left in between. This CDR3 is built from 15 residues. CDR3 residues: CASSFRRDRYNEQFF. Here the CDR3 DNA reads TGTGCCAGCAGCTTCCGCCGAGACAGGTACAATGAGCAGTTCTTC.

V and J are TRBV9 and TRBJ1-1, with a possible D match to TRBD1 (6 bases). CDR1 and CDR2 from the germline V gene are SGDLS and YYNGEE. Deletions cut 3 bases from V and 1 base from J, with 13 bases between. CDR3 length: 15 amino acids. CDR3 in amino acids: CASSESGASNTEAFF. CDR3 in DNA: TGTGCCAGCAGCGAGTCAGGGGCCTCGAACACTGAAGCTTTCTTT.

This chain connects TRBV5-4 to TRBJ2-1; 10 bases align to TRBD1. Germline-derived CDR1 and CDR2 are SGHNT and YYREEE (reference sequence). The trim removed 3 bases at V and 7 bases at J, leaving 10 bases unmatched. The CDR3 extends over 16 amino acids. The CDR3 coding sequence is TGTGCCAGCAGCTCGGGGGGGACAGGGGCGGGGAATGAGCAGTTCTTC. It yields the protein CASSSGGTGAGNEQFF.

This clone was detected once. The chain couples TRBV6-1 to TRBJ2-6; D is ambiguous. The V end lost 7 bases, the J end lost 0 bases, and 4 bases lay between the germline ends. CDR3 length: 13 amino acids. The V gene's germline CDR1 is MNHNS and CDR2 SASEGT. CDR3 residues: CASKFSGANVLTF. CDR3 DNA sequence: TGTGCCAGCAAATTCTCTGGGGCCAACGTCCTGACTTTC.

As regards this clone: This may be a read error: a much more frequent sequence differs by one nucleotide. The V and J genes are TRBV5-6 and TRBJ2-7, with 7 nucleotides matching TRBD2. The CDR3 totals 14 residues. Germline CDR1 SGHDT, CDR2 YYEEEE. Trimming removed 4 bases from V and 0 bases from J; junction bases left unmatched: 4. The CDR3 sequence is CASSPGGSSYEQYF. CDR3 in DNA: TGTGCCAGCAGCCCCGGGGGGAGCTCCTACGAGCAGTACTTC. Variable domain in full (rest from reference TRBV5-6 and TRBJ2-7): DAGVTQSPTHLIKTRGQQVTLRCSPKSGHDTVSWYQQALGQGPQFIFQYYEEEERQRGNFPDRFSGHQFPNYSSELNVNALLLGDSALYLCASSPGGSSYEQYFGPGTRLTVT.